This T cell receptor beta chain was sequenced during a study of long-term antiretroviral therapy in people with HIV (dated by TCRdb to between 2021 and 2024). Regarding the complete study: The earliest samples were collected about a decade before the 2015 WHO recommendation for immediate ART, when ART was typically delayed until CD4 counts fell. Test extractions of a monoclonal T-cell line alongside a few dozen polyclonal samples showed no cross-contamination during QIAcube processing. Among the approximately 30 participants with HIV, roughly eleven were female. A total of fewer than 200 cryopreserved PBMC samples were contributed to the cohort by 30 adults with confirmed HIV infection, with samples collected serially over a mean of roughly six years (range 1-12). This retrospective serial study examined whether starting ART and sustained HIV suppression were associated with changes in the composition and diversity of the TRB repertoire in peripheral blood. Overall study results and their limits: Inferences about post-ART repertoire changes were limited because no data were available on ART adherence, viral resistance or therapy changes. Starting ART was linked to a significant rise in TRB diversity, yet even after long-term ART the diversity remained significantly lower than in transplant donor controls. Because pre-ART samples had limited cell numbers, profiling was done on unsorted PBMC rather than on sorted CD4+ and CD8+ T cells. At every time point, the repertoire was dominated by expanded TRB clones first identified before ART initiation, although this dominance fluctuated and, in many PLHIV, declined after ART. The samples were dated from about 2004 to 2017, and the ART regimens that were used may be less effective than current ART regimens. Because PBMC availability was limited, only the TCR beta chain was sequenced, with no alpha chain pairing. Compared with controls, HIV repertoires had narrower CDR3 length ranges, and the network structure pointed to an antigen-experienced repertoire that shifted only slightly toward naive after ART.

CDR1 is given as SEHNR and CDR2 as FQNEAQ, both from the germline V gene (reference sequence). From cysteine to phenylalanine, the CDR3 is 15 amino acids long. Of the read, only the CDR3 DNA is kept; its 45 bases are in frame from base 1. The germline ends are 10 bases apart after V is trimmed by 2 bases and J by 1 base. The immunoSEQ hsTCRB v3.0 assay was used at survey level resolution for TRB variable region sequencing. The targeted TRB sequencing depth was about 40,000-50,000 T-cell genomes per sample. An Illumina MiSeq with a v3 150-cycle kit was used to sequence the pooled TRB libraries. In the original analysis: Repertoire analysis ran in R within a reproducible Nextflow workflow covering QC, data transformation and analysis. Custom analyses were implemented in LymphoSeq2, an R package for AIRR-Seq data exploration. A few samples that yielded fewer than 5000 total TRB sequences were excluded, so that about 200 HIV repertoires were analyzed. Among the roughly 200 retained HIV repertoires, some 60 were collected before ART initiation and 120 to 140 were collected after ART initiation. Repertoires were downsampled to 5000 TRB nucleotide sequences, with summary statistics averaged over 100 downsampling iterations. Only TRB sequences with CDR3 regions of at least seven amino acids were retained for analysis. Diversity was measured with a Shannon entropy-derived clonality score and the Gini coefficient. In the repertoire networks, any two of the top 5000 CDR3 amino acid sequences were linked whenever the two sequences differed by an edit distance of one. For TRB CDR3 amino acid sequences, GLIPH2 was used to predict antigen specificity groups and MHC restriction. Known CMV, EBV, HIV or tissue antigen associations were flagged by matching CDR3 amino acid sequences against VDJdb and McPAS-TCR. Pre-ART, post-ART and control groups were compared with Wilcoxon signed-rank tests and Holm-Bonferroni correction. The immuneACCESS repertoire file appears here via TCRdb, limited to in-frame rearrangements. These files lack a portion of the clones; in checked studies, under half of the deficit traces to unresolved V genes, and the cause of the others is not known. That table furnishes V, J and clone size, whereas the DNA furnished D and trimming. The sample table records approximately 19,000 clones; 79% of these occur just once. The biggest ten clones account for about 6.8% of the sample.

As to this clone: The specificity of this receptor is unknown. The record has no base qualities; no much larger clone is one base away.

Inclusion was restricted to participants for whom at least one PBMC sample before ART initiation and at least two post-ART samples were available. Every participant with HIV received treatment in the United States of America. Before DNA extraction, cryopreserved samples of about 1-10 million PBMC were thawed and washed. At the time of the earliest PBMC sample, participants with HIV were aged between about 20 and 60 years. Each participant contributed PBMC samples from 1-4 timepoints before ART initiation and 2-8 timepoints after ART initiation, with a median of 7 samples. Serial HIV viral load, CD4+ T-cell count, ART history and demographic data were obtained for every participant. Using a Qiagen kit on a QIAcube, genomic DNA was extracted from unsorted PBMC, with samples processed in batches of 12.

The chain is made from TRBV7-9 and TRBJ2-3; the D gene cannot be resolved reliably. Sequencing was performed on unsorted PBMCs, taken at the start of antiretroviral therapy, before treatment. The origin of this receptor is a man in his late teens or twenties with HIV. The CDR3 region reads CASSLSRTRTDTQYF. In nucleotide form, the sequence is TGTGCCAGCAGCTTAAGTCGGACCCGCACAGATACGCAGTATTTT. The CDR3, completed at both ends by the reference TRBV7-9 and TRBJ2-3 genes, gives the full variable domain DTGVSQNPRHKITKRGQNVTFRCDPISEHNRLYWYRQTLGQGPEFLTYFQNEAQLEKSRLLSDRFSAERPKGSFSTLEIQRTEQGDSAMYLCASSLSRTRTDTQYFGPGTRLTVL.